A selection of T cell receptor beta chains follows, all from one sample in a study of naive and memory T cell subsets. TCRdb called the 5' RACE reads again in MiXCR, with one record for every CDR3 protein. The sample records about 22,000 distinct CDR3 sequences, around 3.9% being singletons. These receptors were taken from a male donor in good health. CDR3s include the opening cysteine and the closing phenylalanine or tryptophan. Fields, in order: J gene, clone size, V gene, D gene, CDR3 DNA, CDR3 protein. D genes are given only for firm matches. Part of the rows lack a size; the others show once, few, many or a class for expanded clones.

TRBJ2-3	many	TRBV6-2/TRBV6-3	TRBD1	TGTGCCAGCAGTTACACCACTGCCGGGACAGGAGGTAGAGATACGCAGTATTTT	CASSYTTAGTGGRDTQYF
TRBJ1-5	many	TRBV7-2	-	TGTGCCAGCAGCTTAGGGGTGACTAATCAGCCCCAGCATTTT	CASSLGVTNQPQHF
TRBJ2-2	many	TRBV12-3/TRBV12-4	-	TGTGCCAGCAGTCCCCGGGGGGCCAACACCGGGGAGCTGTTTTTT	CASSPRGANTGELFF
TRBJ2-3	many	TRBV1	-	TGCACCAGCAGGTTCACTAGCGTAACTAGCACAGATACGCAGTATTTT	CTSRFTSVTSTDTQYF
TRBJ2-7	many	TRBV7-9	TRBD2	TGTGCCAGCAGCTCCGCGCGGGGGGTGTACGAGCAGTACTTC	CASSSARGVYEQYF
TRBJ1-5	many	TRBV20-1	TRBD1	TGCAGTGCTAGAACCGGGACAGGGAGCAATCAGCCCCAGCATTTT	CSARTGTGSNQPQHF
TRBJ2-3	many	TRBV7-2	-	TGTGCCAGCAGCGAGTGGGTGACAGATACGCAGTATTTT	CASSEWVTDTQYF
TRBJ1-6	many	TRBV6-5	-	TGTGCCAGCAGTTACTCGCCCGAGCGCCCCCTCCACTTT	CASSYSPERPLHF
TRBJ2-2	many	TRBV2	-	TGTGCCAGCAGTGTCGGGGGGGAGCTGTTTTTT	CASSVGGELFF
TRBJ2-7	many	TRBV6-2/TRBV6-3	TRBD1	TGTGCCAGCAGGCATGGACAGGGCTACGAGCAGTACTTC	CASRHGQGYEQYF
TRBJ2-7	many	TRBV12-3/TRBV12-4	TRBD2	TGTGCCAGCAGTTTTCGACTAGCGGGACCCGAGCAGTACTTC	CASSFRLAGPEQYF
TRBJ2-7	medium-sized	TRBV6-5	-	TGTGCCAGCAGTTACGAGGGACTCACTAGCTTCCACGAGCAGTACTTC	CASSYEGLTSFHEQYF
TRBJ2-3	many	TRBV3-1	-	TGTGCCAGCAGCCAAGAGTTAGCAGCAGATACGCAGTATTTT	CASSQELAADTQYF
TRBJ1-1	many	TRBV7-2	-	TGTGCCAGCAGCCGCTTACGGGCCGCGGGTGAAGCTTTCTTT	CASSRLRAAGEAFF
TRBJ2-2	many	TRBV12-3/TRBV12-4	-	TGTGCCAGCAGTTGGGGACTCACCGGGGAGCTGTTTTTT	CASSWGLTGELFF
TRBJ2-1	-	TRBV5-1	TRBD2	TGCGCCAGCAGCGGAGGACTAGCGCCGAGCTCCTACAATGAGCAGTTCTTC	CASSGGLAPSSYNEQFF
TRBJ1-1	many	TRBV28	-	TGTGCCAGCAGTACACAGCCGGGGGGTACTGAAGCTTTCTTT	CASSTQPGGTEAFF
TRBJ2-2	many	TRBV11-2	-	TGTGCCAGCAGCTTTACAGGGACGAGCACCGGGGAGCTGTTTTTT	CASSFTGTSTGELFF
TRBJ2-3	many	TRBV6-4	-	TGTGCCAGCAGTGAGGGGGCTAGCACAGATACGCAGTATTTT	CASSEGASTDTQYF
TRBJ2-7	many	TRBV29-1	-	TGCAGCGTTGTGTCTGGGTCGGCGTGGGGGCAGTACTTC	CSVVSGSAWGQYF
TRBJ2-5	many	TRBV20-1	TRBD2	TGCAGTGCTAGAATCGGGGGGGTACAAGAGACCCAGTACTTC	CSARIGGVQETQYF
TRBJ2-1	many	TRBV2	TRBD2	TGTGCCAGCAGTATCCTGACTAGCGGGAGCTACAATGAGCAGTTCTTC	CASSILTSGSYNEQFF
TRBJ2-1	many	TRBV5-1	TRBD1	TGCGCCAGCAGCTTTTATCGGACAGGGTGGTCCTACAATGAGCAGTTCTTC	CASSFYRTGWSYNEQFF
TRBJ1-1	-	TRBV6-5	-	TGTGCCAGCAGTTACTCGATTCTGGGGAACACTGAAGCTTTCTTT	CASSYSILGNTEAFF
TRBJ2-2	many	TRBV20-1	-	TGCAGTGCTAGAATCTTGCGGGTCCTGAACACCGGGGAGCTGTTTTTT	CSARILRVLNTGELFF
TRBJ1-6	medium-sized	TRBV11-2	-	TGTGCCAGCAGCGCCCCAGTGGATTCACCCCTCCACTTT	CASSAPVDSPLHF
TRBJ2-3	medium-sized	TRBV4-1	-	TGCGCCAGCAGCCAAGGGCAAGATACGCAGTATTTT	CASSQGQDTQYF
TRBJ2-1	many	TRBV19	TRBD2	TGTGCCAGTAGTCCGGGACTAGCGGGAGTTAATGAGCAGTTCTTC	CASSPGLAGVNEQFF
TRBJ1-1	many	TRBV6-1	-	TGTGCCAGCAGTGAAGCGGACACGGTGAACACTGAAGCTTTCTTT	CASSEADTVNTEAFF
TRBJ1-5	many	TRBV30	-	TGTGCCTGGAGTGCAGGGGTTGGCAATCAGCCCCAGCATTTT	CAWSAGVGNQPQHF
TRBJ2-7	many	TRBV10-3	TRBD2	TGTGCCATCAGTGACAGCGGGAGGGTACGGGAGCAGTACTTC	CAISDSGRVREQYF
TRBJ2-1	many	TRBV9	-	TGTGCCGGGGGACTGGAGACCTACAATGAGCAGTTCTTC	CAGGLETYNEQFF
TRBJ2-7	many	TRBV19	TRBD1	TGTGCCAGTACACGGGACAGGCAAACCTACGAGCAGTACTTC	CASTRDRQTYEQYF
TRBJ2-2	many	TRBV7-8	-	TGTGCCAGCAGCTTATTACGGAACACCGGGGAGCTGTTTTTT	CASSLLRNTGELFF
TRBJ2-3	many	TRBV9	-	TGTGCCAGCAGCGTAGTCTGGGGCGGCGCAGATACGCAGTATTTT	CASSVVWGGADTQYF